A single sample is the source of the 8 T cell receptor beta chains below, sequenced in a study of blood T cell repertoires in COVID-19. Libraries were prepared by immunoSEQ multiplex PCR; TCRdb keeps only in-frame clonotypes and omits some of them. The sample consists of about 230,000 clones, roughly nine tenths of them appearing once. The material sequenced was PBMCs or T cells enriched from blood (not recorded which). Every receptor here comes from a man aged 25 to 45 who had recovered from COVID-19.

CDR3 DNA: TGCGCCAGCAGCCAAACAGGGGTCTACAATTCACCCCTCCACTTT. It yields the protein CASSQTGVYNSPLHF. The rearrangement links TRBV4-1 to TRBJ1-6, with 7 bases fitting TRBD1. Germline CDR1 MGHRA, CDR2 YSYEKL. With 2 bases clipped from V and 7 bases from J, the junction kept 5 bases outside the gene matches. The CDR3 is made up of 15 amino acids.

The CDR3 nucleotides are TGTGCCAGCAGTTCGGACAGGTCCTACGAGCAGTACTTC. This encodes CASSSDRSYEQYF. The chain uses TRBV11-2 and TRBJ2-7, with 7 bases lining up with TRBD1. Losses at the gene ends were 6 bases for V and 1 base for J; bases not matched to a gene: 3. The CDR3 runs 13 residues. CDR1 and CDR2 from the germline V gene are SGHAT and FQNNGV.

The CDR3 DNA is TGTGCCAGCAGCTTGGGGACAGGGGGCGGGAAGACCCAGTACTTC. Its protein is CASSLGTGGGKTQYF. The chain is built from TRBV5-8 and TRBJ2-5; TRBD1 agrees at 11 bases. Unmatched junction bases numbered 4, after V lost 0 bases and J lost 6 bases. The germline V gene has CDR1 SGHTS and CDR2 YDEGEE. This CDR3 has 15 residues. Filled out from reference TRBV5-8 and TRBJ2-5, the complete variable domain reads EAGVTQSPTHLIKTRGQQATLRCSPISGHTSVYWYQQALGLGLQFLLWYDEGEERNRGNFPPRFSGRQFPNYSSELNVNALELEDSALYLCASSLGTGGGKTQYFGPGTRLLVL.

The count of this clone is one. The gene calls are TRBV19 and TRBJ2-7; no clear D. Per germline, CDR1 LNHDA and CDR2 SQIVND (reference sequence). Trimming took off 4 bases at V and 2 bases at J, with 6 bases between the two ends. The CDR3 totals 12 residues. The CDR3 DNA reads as TGTGCCAGTAGTACTGGCACCTACGAGCAGTACTTC. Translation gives CASSTGTYEQYF.

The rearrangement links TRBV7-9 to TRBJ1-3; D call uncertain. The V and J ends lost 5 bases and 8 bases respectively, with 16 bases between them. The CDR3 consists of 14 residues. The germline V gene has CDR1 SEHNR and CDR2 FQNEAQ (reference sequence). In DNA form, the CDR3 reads TGTGCCAGCAGCCCCCTTAGCGTGGCAGACACCATATATTTT. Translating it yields CASSPLSVADTIYF. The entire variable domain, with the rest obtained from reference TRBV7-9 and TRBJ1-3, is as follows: DTGVSQNPRHKITKRGQNVTFRCDPISEHNRLYWYRQTLGQGPEFLTYFQNEAQLEKSRLLSDRFSAERPKGSFSTLEIQRTEQGDSAMYLCASSPLSVADTIYFGEGSWLTVV.

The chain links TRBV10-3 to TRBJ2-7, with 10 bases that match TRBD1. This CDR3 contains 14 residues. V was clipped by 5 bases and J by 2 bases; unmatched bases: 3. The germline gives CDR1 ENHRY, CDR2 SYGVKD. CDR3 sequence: CAISLGTGAYEQYF. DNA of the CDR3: TGTGCCATCAGTCTCGGGACAGGGGCCTACGAGCAGTACTTC.

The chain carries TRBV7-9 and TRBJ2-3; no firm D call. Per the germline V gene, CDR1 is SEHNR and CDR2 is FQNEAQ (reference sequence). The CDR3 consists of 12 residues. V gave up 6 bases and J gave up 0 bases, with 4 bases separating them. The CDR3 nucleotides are TGTGCCAGCAGACTTAGCACAGATACGCAGTATTTT. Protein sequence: CASRLSTDTQYF. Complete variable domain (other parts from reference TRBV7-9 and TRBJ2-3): DTGVSQNPRHKITKRGQNVTFRCDPISEHNRLYWYRQTLGQGPEFLTYFQNEAQLEKSRLLSDRFSAERPKGSFSTLEIQRTEQGDSAMYLCASRLSTDTQYFGPGTRLTVL.

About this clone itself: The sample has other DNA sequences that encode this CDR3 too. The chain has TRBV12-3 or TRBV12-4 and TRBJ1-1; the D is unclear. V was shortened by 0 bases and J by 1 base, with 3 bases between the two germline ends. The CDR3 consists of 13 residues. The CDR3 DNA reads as TGTGCCAGCAGTTTAGCCCGGAACACTGAAGCTTTCTTT. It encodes CASSLARNTEAFF.